Below are 12 T cell receptor beta chains sequenced from a single sample in a study of T cells in Graves' hyperthyroidism and ophthalmopathy. TCR beta CDR3 regions were amplified from RNA. The TCR CDR3 was amplified in a first-round RT-PCR using the HTBI primer set. TCRdb used MiXCR to reprocess the multiplex PCR reads, holding one entry per CDR3 protein. The repertoire has under 350,000 distinct CDR3 sequences, about 20% of them found once; the top ten carry 45% to 50%. Sequences were obtained from blood. The source of these receptors is a woman in her forties or fifties with Graves' hyperthyroidism.

This clonotype has more than one count but fewer than ten. The CDR3 nucleotides are TGTGCCAGTCACAGCACTCGTGGGGGGATCACAGATACGCAGTATTTT. Translated: CASHSTRGGITDTQYF. This chain links TRBV5-6 with TRBJ2-3; weak D call: TRBD2 (6 bases). This CDR3 is built from 16 residues. V dropped 8 bases and J dropped 2 bases, with 21 bases sitting between them. CDR1 and CDR2 (germline): SGHDT, YYEEEE.

V and J are TRBV2 and TRBJ1-2, with 9 positions matching TRBD1. There are 14 residues in the CDR3. Germline V gene sequence: CDR1 SNHLY, CDR2 FYNNEI. The V gene end was trimmed by 6 bases and the J gene end by 8 bases; junction bases not matched to a gene: 10. The CDR3, as DNA: TGTGCCAGCAGAGCCCCCGGGACAGGGTTCGGCTACACCTTC. This translates into CASRAPGTGFGYTF.

This clonotype was seen more than once but under ten times. The chain uses TRBV2 and TRBJ1-5; D is unresolved. CDR3 size: 15 residues. Trimming pared 6 bases from V and 0 bases from J, leaving 12 bases between. Germline-derived CDR1 and CDR2 are SNHLY and FYNNEI. In DNA form, the CDR3 reads TGTGCCAGCAGCGTCGCTGGGAATAGCAATCAGCCCCAGCATTTT. Encoded protein: CASSVAGNSNQPQHF.

A few counts support this clonotype. The V gene is TRBV12-3 or TRBV12-4, the J gene TRBJ2-5; 7 positions match TRBD1. The CDR3 length is 14 residues. Trimming at V came to 5 bases and at J to 5 bases, leaving 8 bases not matched to a gene. The CDR3, as DNA: TGTGCCAGCAGTCCCCAGGGACAGAGGGAGACCCAGTACTTC. Encoded protein: CASSPQGQRETQYF.

This clonotype was seen repeatedly, ten times or more. The rearrangement links TRBV20-1 to TRBJ2-5; 8 positions agree with TRBD1. CDR1 and CDR2 (germline): DFQATT, SNEGSKA (reference sequence). The V segment lost 4 bases and the J segment 5 bases; nucleotides outside the gene matches: 9. The CDR3 extends over 14 amino acids. The CDR3 sequence: CSAIPLRGQETQYF. The CDR3 bases are TGCAGTGCTATACCCCTCAGGGGGCAGGAGACCCAGTACTTC.

Turning to this clonotype: Possible read error: a much larger clone is one base away. The rearrangement uses TRBV5-1 and TRBJ1-1; 9 bases align to TRBD1. Trimming cost V 1 base and J 7 bases; bases outside gene matches: 8. The length of the CDR3 is 15 residues. Germline V gene data show CDR1 as SGHRS and CDR2 as YFSETQ. The CDR3 sequence: CASSLTGGAGIEAFF. DNA for the CDR3: TGCGCCAGCAGCTTGACAGGGGGCGCGGGGATTGAAGCTTTCTTT.

The table lists this clonotype with many counts. In nucleotides, the CDR3 is TGTGCCAGCAGCCTGGTCGGGAAGTCCTACAATGAGCAGTTCTTC. It encodes CASSLVGKSYNEQFF. The J gene is TRBJ2-1, the V gene TRBV11-2; tentatively, D is TRBD2 (5 bases). Germline V CDR1 and CDR2: SGHAT, FQNNGV. Trimming stripped 5 bases from V and 1 base from J, with 12 bases between. The CDR3 runs to 15 residues.

The V and J genes are TRBV7-8 and TRBJ2-5; D remains ambiguous. Trimming left V 8 bases short and J 4 bases short, with 8 bases between. The germline V gene encodes CDR1 SGHVS and CDR2 FQNEAQ. The CDR3 is made up of 11 amino acids. The CDR3 is CASGDLETQYF. CDR3 sequence (DNA): TGTGCCAGCGGGGATTTAGAGACCCAGTACTTC.

This clonotype was seen a handful of times. The chain recombines TRBV7-9 with TRBJ2-3, with a possible D match to TRBD1 (6 bases). Germline V gives CDR1 SEHNR, CDR2 FQNEAQ (reference sequence). V was cut by 5 bases and J by 1 base, with 16 bases left in between. The CDR3 spans 16 residues. In nucleotides, the CDR3 is TGTGCCAGCAGCCAAGAACAGGGTGGGCGCACAGATACGCAGTATTTT. Residues: CASSQEQGGRTDTQYF. Using reference TRBV7-9 and TRBJ2-3 for the parts outside the CDR3, the full variable domain is DTGVSQNPRHKITKRGQNVTFRCDPISEHNRLYWYRQTLGQGPEFLTYFQNEAQLEKSRLLSDRFSAERPKGSFSTLEIQRTEQGDSAMYLCASSQEQGGRTDTQYFGPGTRLTVL.

This clonotype was recorded many times. V and J are TRBV2 and TRBJ2-3; 8 bases align to TRBD2. V lost 6 bases, J lost 2 bases, and 10 bases stayed unmatched. This CDR3 contains 16 residues. CDR1 and CDR2 (germline): SNHLY, FYNNEI. This CDR3 is CASRSPPRGDTDTQYF. DNA for the CDR3: TGTGCCAGCAGATCCCCCCCGCGGGGGGACACAGATACGCAGTATTTT.

This clonotype was picked up a small number of times. The chain combines TRBV20-1 with TRBJ2-3; D uncertain. V was cut by 0 bases and J by 0 bases, with 4 bases left in between. The CDR3 length is 13 residues. Germline CDR1 DFQATT, CDR2 SNEGSKA (reference sequence). Here the CDR3 DNA reads TGCAGTGCTAGAGATCCTAGCACAGATACGCAGTATTTT. Translated: CSARDPSTDTQYF.

This clonotype was seen once. This chain uses TRBV6-1 with TRBJ1-4, with D maybe TRBD1 (6 bases). Germline CDR1 MNHNS, CDR2 SASEGT. V dropped 7 bases and J dropped 6 bases, with 9 bases sitting between them. The CDR3 loop spans 12 amino acids. The CDR3 loop is CASTGEYEKLFF. The DNA for the CDR3 is TGTGCCAGCACAGGGGAGTATGAAAAACTGTTTTTT.